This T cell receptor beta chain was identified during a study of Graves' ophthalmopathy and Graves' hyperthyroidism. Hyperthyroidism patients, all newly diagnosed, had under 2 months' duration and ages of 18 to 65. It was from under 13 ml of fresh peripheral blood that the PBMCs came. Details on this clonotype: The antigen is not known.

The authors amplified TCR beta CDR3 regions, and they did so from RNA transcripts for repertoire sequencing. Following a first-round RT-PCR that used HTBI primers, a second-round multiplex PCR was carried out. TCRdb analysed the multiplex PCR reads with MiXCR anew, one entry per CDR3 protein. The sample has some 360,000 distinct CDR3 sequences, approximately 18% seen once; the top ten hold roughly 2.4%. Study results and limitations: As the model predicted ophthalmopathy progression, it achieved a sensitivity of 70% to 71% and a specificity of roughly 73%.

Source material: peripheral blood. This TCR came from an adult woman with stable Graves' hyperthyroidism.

The CDR3 bases are TGTGCCAGCAGTGAAGCTTTGGGGACACCCAATCAGCCCCAGCATTTT. Translated, it gives CASSEALGTPNQPQHF. The rearrangement uses TRBV12-3 or TRBV12-4 and TRBJ1-5; D might be TRBD1 (6 bases). The CDR3 spans 16 residues. The ends were cut back, 5 bases at V and 3 bases at J, with 17 bases in the middle.